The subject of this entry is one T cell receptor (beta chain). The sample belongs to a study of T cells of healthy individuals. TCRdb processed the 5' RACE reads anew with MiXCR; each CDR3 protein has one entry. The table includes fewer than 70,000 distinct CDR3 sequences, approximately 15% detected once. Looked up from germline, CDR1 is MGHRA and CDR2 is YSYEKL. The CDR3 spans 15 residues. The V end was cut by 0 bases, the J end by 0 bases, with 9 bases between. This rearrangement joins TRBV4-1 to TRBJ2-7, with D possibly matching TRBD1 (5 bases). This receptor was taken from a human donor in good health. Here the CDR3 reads CASSQDQGSSYEQYF. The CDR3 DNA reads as TGCGCCAGCAGCCAAGATCAGGGCAGCTCCTACGAGCAGTACTTC.